The clone carrying this T cell receptor (beta chain) was counted only a few times. Using immunoSEQ multiplex PCR, the repertoire was profiled, and TCRdb retains in-frame clones only, with some absent. The sample holds about 220,000 clones, 80% seen once. The CDR3 is 13 residues long. Trimming pared 5 bases from V and 3 bases from J, leaving 8 bases between. Per germline, CDR1 SGHTA and CDR2 FQGTGA. This sample was included in a study of blood T cell repertoires in COVID-19. Study summary: Sites in the United States, Italy and Spain provided acute and convalescent COVID-19 samples. The analysed material was cDNA or gDNA that came from T cells, B-cell-depleted T cells, or PBMCs.

The chain combines TRBV7-3 with TRBJ2-1; unclear D gene. Source material: peripheral blood. The receptor was isolated from a human donor in a cohort sampled during active COVID-19. The CDR3 sequence: CASSIGLYNEQFF. In nucleotides, the CDR3 is TGTGCCAGCAGCATTGGCCTCTACAATGAGCAGTTCTTC.